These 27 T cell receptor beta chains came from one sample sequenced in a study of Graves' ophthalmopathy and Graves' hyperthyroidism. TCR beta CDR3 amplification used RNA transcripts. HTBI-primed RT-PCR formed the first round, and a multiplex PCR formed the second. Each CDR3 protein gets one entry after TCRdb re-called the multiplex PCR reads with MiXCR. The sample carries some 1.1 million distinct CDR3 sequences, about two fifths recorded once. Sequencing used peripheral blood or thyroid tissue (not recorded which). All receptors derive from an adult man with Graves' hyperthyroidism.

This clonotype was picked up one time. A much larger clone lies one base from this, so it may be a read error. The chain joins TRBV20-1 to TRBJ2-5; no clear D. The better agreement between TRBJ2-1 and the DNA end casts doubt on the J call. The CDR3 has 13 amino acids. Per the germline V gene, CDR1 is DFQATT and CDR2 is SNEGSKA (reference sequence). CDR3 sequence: CSAREVSTATQFF. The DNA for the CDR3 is TGCAGTGCTAGAGAGGTTTCCACAGCGACCCAGTTCTTC.

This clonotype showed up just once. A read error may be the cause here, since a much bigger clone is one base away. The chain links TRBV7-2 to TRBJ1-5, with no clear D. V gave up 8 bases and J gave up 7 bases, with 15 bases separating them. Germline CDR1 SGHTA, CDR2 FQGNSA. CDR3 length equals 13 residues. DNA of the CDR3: TGTGCCAGCCAGACAAGGTACGAACAGCCCCAGCATTTT. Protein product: CASQTRYEQPQHF.

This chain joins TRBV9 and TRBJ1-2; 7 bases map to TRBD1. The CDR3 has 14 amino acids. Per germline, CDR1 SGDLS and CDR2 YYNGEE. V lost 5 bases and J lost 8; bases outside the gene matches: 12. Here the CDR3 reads CASSADRDSGGYTF. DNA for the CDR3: TGTGCCAGCAGTGCCGACCGGGACAGCGGCGGCTACACCTTC. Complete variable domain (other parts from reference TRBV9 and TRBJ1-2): DSGVTQTPKHLITATGQRVTLRCSPRSGDLSVYWYQQSLDQGLQFLIQYYNGEERAKGNILERFSAQQFPDLHSELNLSSLELGDSALYFCASSADRDSGGYTFGSGTRLTVV.

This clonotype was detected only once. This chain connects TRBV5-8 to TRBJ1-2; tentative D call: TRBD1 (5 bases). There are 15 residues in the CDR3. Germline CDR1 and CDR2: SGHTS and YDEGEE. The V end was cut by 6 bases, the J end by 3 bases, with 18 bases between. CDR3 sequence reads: CASTRSRDVDYGYTF. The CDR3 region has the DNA TGTGCCAGCACCCGATCTCGGGACGTGGACTATGGCTACACCTTC.

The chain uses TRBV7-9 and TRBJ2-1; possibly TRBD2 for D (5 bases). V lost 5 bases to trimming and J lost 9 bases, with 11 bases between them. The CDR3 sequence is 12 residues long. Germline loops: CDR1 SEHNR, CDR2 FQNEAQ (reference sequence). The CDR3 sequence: CASSAAGIEQFF. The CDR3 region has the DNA TGTGCCAGCAGCGCAGCCGGGATTGAGCAGTTCTTC.

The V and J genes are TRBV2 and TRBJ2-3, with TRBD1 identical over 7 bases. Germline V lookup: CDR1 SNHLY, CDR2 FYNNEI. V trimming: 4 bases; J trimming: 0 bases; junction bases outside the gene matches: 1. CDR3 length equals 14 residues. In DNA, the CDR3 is TGTGCCAGCAGTGGACAGGGAAGCACAGATACGCAGTATTTT. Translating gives CASSGQGSTDTQYF.

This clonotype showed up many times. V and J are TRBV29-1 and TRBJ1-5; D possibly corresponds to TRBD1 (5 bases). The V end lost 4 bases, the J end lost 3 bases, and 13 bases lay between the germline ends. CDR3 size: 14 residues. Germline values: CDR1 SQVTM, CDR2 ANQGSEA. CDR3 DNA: TGCAGCGTTGCCGGGGCCGGTCCCAATCAGCCCCAGCATTTT. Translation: CSVAGAGPNQPQHF.

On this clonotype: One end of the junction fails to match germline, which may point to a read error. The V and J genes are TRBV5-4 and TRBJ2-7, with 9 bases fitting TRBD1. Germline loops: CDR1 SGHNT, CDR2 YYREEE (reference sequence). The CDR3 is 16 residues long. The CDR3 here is CASSQDRTGEVGEQYF. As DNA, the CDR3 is TGCGCCAGCAGCCAAGACCGGACAGGGGAAGTAGGCGAGCAGTACTTC.

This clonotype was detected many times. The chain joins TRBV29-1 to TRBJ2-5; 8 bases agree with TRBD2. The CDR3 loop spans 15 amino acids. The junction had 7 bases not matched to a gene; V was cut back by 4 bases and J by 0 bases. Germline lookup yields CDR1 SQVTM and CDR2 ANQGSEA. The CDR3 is CSVGGQRGNQETQYF. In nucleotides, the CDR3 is TGCAGCGTTGGAGGCCAGCGGGGGAACCAAGAGACCCAGTACTTC.

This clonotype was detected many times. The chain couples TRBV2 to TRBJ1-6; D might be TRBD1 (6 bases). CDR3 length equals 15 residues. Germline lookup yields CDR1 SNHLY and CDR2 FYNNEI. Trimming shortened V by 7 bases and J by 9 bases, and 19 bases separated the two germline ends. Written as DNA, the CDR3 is TGTGCCAGCACCAGATCAACAGGGCTGGGTTCACCCCTCCACTTT. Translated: CASTRSTGLGSPLHF.

The CDR3 region is CASSLVEGTQETQYF. DNA of the CDR3: TGTGCCAGCAGCTTAGTTGAAGGGACTCAAGAGACCCAGTACTTC. The V call is TRBV7-6, the J call TRBJ2-5; TRBD2 is a possible D gene (6 bases). Looked up from germline, CDR1 is SGHVS and CDR2 is FNYEAQ. V lost 1 base and J lost 2, with 11 bases in between. The length of the CDR3 is 15 residues.

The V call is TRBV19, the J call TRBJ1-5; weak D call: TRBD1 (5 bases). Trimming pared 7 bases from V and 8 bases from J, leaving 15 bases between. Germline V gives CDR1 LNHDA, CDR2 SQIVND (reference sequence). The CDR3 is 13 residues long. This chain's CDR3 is CASMDPRVEPQHF. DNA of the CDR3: TGTGCCAGTATGGACCCCAGGGTCGAGCCCCAGCATTTT.

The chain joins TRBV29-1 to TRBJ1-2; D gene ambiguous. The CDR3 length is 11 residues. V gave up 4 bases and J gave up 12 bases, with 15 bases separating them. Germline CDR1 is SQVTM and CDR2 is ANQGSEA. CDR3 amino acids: CSVGTRAGNTF. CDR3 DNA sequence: TGCAGCGTTGGAACTAGAGCTGGAAACACCTTC.

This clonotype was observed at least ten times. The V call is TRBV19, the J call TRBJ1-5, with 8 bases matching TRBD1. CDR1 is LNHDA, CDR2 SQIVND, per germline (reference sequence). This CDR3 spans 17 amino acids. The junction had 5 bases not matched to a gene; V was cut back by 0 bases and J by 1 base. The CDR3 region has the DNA TGTGCCAGTAGTATAGACAGGGGGCGCAGAAGCAATCAGCCCCAGCATTTT. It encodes CASSIDRGRRSNQPQHF.

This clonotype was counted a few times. CDR3 loop: CSAVGADETNYGYTF. DNA for the CDR3: TGCAGTGCAGTGGGGGCAGACGAGACTAACTATGGCTACACCTTC. The V and J genes are TRBV20-1 and TRBJ1-2, with a possible D match to TRBD1 (6 bases). V was trimmed by 6 bases and J by 0 bases, leaving 17 bases between them. This CDR3 contains 15 residues. Germline V gene data show CDR1 as DFQATT and CDR2 as SNEGSKA (reference sequence).

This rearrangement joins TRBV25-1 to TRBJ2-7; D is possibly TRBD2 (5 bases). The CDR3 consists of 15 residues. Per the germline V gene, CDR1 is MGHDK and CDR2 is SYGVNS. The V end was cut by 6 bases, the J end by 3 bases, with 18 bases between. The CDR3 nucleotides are TGTGCCAGCAGCGTAGCGAACTTCCCCTACTACGAGCAGTACTTC. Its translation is CASSVANFPYYEQYF.

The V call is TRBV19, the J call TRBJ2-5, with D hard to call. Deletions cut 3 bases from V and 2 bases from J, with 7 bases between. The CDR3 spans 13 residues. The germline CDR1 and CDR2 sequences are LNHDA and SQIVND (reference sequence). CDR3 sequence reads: CASSISWQETQYF. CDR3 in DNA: TGTGCCAGTAGTATTAGCTGGCAAGAGACCCAGTACTTC. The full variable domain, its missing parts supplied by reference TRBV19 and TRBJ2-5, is DGGITQSPKYLFRKEGQNVTLSCEQNLNHDAMYWYRQDPGQGLRLIYYSQIVNDFQKGDIAEGYSVSREKKESFPLTVTSAQKNPTAFYLCASSISWQETQYFGPGTRLLVL.

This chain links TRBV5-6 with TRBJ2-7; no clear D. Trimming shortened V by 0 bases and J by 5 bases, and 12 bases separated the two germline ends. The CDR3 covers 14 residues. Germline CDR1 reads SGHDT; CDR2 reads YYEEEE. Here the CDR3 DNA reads TGTGCCAGCAGCTTGGCCATGGGATCCCACGAGCAGTACTTC. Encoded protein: CASSLAMGSHEQYF.

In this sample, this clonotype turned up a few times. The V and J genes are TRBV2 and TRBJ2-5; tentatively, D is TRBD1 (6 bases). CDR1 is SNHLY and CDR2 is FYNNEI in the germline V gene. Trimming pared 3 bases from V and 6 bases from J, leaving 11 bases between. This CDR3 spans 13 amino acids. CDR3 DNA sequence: TGTGCCAGCAGTGAGGACAGCGCAAAGACCCAGTACTTC. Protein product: CASSEDSAKTQYF.

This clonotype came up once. This CDR3 is CASSYSGSYGNTIYF. CDR3 DNA: TGTGCCAGCAGTTACTCCGGCAGCTATGGAAACACCATATATTTT. The chain uses TRBV6-2 or TRBV6-3 and TRBJ1-3; no definite D call. This CDR3 spans 15 amino acids. The germline gives CDR1 MNHEY, CDR2 SVGEGT. V lost 0 bases, J lost 3 bases, and 9 bases lay in between.

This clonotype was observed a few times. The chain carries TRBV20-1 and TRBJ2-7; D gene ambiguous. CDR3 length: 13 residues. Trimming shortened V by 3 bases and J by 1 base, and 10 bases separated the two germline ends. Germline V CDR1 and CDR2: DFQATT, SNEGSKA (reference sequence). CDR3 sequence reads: CSASPVPSYEQYF. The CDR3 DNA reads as TGCAGTGCTAGCCCAGTCCCATCCTACGAGCAGTACTTC.

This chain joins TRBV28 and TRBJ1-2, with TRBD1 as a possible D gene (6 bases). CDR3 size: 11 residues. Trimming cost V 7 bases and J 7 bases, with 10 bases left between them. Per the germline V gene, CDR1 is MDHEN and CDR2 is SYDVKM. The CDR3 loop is CASNRGFGYTF. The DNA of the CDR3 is TGTGCCAGCAATAGGGGGTTTGGCTACACCTTC.

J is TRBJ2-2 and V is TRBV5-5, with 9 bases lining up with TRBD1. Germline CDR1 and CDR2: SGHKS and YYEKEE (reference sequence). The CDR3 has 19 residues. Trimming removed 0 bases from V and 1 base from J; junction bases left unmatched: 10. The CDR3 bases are TGTGCCAGCAGCTTGGAGTGGACAGGGGCAGCTCGGAACACCGGGGAGCTGTTTTTT. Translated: CASSLEWTGAARNTGELFF.

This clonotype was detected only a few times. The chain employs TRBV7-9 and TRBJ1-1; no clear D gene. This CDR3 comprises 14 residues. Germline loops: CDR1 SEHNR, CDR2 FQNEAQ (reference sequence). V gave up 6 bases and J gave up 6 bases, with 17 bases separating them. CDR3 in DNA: TGTGCCAGCAGTCCCCCCGGGGTAATCTCTGAAGCTTTCTTT. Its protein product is CASSPPGVISEAFF.

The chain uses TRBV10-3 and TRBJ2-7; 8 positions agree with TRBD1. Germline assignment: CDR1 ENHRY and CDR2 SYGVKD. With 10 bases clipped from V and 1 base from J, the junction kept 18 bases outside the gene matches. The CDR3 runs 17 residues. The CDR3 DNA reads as TGTGCCAGCAGCCCCGGACAGGGTAACTACAAATCCTACGAGCAGTACTTC. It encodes CASSPGQGNYKSYEQYF.

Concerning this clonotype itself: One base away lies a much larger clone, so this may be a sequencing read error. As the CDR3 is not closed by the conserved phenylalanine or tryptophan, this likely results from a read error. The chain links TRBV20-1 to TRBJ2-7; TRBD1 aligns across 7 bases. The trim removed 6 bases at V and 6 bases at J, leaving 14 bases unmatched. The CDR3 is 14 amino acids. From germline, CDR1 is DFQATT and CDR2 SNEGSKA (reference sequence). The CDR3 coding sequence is TGCAGTGCCATCGGACAGGAACAAGGCGGCGAGCAGTACCTC. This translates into CSAIGQEQGGEQYL.

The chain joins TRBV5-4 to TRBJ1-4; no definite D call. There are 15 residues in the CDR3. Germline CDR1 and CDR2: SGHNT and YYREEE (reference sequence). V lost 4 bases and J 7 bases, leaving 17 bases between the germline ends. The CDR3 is CASSPSAPGGEKLFF. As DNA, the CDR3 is TGTGCCAGCAGCCCTAGTGCCCCTGGCGGTGAAAAACTGTTTTTT. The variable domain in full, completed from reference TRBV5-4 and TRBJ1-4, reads ETGVTQSPTHLIKTRGQQVTLRCSSQSGHNTVSWYQQALGQGPQFIFQYYREEENGRGNFPPRFSGLQFPNYSSELNVNALELDDSALYLCASSPSAPGGEKLFFGSGTQLSVL.